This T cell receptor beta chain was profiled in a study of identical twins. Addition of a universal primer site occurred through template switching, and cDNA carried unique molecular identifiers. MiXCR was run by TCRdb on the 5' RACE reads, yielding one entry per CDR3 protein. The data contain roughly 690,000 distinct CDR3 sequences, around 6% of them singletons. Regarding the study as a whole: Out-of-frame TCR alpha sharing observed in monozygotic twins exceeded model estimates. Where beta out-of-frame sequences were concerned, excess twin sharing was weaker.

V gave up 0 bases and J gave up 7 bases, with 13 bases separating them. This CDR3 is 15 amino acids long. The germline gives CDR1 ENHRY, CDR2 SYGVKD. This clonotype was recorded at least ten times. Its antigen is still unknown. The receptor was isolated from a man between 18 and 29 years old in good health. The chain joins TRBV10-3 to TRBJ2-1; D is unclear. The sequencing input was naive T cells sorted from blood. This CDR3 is CAISESGLGWNEQFF. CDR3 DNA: TGTGCCATCAGTGAGTCGGGATTGGGGTGGAATGAGCAGTTCTTC.